This TCR beta chain was observed in a study of blood T cell repertoires in COVID-19. About the research overall: Collection of acute and convalescent COVID-19 samples took place in the United States, Italy and Spain.

Recruitment covered roughly 24 US areas and drew participants whose ages spanned about 18 to 100 years. The recovered donors of Cohort 3 showed two negative PCRs, clearance, or symptom resolution. V lost 2 bases to trimming and J lost 3 bases, with 10 bases between them. The CDR3 is 14 amino acids. Germline-derived CDR1 and CDR2 are KGHSH and LQKENI. This clone was seen a few times. Sequenced by immunoSEQ multiplex PCR; TCRdb stores in-frame clones only, minus some. The repertoire holds 100,000 or so clones, with just over 85% as singletons. Sequencing input: PBMCs or T cells enriched from blood (not recorded which). This chain uses TRBV18 with TRBJ1-2; tentatively, D is TRBD1 (5 bases). This TCR was sampled from a woman between 45 and 60 years old who had recovered from COVID-19. This CDR3 reads CASSPAQAYYGYTF. DNA for the CDR3: TGTGCCAGCTCACCAGCACAGGCCTACTATGGCTACACCTTC. The complete variable domain, with remaining parts taken from reference TRBV18 and TRBJ1-2, reads NAGVMQNPRHLVRRRGQEARLRCSPMKGHSHVYWYRQLPEEGLKFMVYLQKENIIDESGMPKERFSAEFPKEGPSILRIQQVVRGDSAAYFCASSPAQAYYGYTFGSGTRLTVV.